Listed below are T cell receptor beta chains from one sample, sequenced in a study of cytomegalovirus exposure and HLA in healthy donors. Here immunoSEQ multiplex PCR was the method, and the copy in TCRdb shows in-frame clones only, minus some. The repertoire includes about 300,000 clones, roughly 88% of them detected once, and around 4% sits in the top ten. Sequenced sample: PBMCs. These receptors all come from a man aged 35 to 55 in good health and CMV-seropositive. Each CDR3 is given with its conserved first and last residue.

length: 13
V: TRBV18
CDR3: CASKTGVGTEAFF

length: 12
V: TRBV10-1
CDR3: CASSDHLASKFF

length: 15
V: TRBV5-6
CDR3: CASSPGTGGGNEQFF

length: 14
V: TRBV9
CDR3: CASSVVPSTDTQYF

length: 17
V: TRBV28
CDR3: CASRILQGSGANYGYTF

length: 14
V: TRBV27
CDR3: CASSLLGTEYGYTF

length: 13
V: TRBV6-1
CDR3: CASSDFRGRGYTF

length: 14
V: TRBV6-5
CDR3: CASSSLTQGYEQYF

length: 17
V: TRBV7-9
CDR3: CASSFLRTGQRSYEQYF

length: 14
V: TRBV25-1
CDR3: CASIQWEGTGELFF

length: 14
V: TRBV6-5
CDR3: CASRGDRSGYGYTF

length: 16
V: TRBV6-6
CDR3: CASRPLGGRSGNTIYF

length: 13
V: TRBV27
CDR3: CASSALAGDEQYF

length: 14
V: TRBV6-5
CDR3: CASSYSIGGREQFF

length: 14
V: TRBV7-3
CDR3: CASSFGPDRDEQYF

length: 15
V: TRBV9
CDR3: CASSVGGGGPGEQYF

length: 14
V: TRBV2
CDR3: CASSDGQGYGEQFF

length: 14
V: TRBV2
CDR3: CASSEGTSGRATFF

length: 15
V: TRBV25-1
CDR3: CASRGLAGWTDTQYF

length: 15
V: TRBV2
CDR3: CASRGQGARGTEAFF

length: 15
V: TRBV5-4
CDR3: CASSAPGQGALEQFF

length: 14
V: TRBV28
CDR3: CASSLLRGGYEQYF

length: 12
V: TRBV10-2
CDR3: CASSEGGTEQYF

length: 15
V: TRBV7-7
CDR3: CASSLGAGLTYEQYF

length: 15
V: TRBV5-6
CDR3: CASSRGLAGGLEQYF

length: 17
V: TRBV7-2
CDR3: CASSKRLGAHENQPQHF

length: 15
V: TRBV19
CDR3: CASSPRGGFSYEQYF

length: 14
V: TRBV5-1
CDR3: CASSGGTGGTEAFF

length: 22
V: TRBV19
CDR3: CASIQEGHLFEVPTNSSYEQYF

length: 14
V: TRBV4-1
CDR3: CASSQDRDNSPLHF

length: 15
V: TRBV30
CDR3: CASDSGQGNTDTQYF

length: 14
V: TRBV19
CDR3: CASSTGTGRREQYF

length: 13
V: TRBV28
CDR3: CASSFSNYQPQHF

length: 14
V: TRBV4-1
CDR3: CASRAPTVTDTQYF

length: 15
V: TRBV18
CDR3: CASSPGDINTGELFF

length: 18
V: TRBV5-1
CDR3: CASSAWGLAGGGQETQYF

length: 13
V: TRBV13
CDR3: CASSRTVNTEAFF

length: 13
V: TRBV18
CDR3: CASSPPLYNEQFF

length: 16
V: TRBV6-1
CDR3: CASSEAGQGTYYGYTF

length: 14
V: TRBV19
CDR3: CASSPQGGRTEAFF

length: 16
V: TRBV27
CDR3: CASSLSGGFGNQPQHF

length: 16
V: TRBV7-7
CDR3: CASSLAASGSYNEQFF

length: 16
V: TRBV28
CDR3: CASTLPRGRSGNTIYF

length: 17
V: TRBV5-1
CDR3: CASSLERYHRHYYGYTF

length: 14
V: TRBV29-1
CDR3: CSVEVGDRGYEQYF

length: 18
V: TRBV2
CDR3: CASSEIGLAGGRGETQYF

length: 10
V: TRBV19
CDR3: CASGDYGQYF

length: 15
V: TRBV30
CDR3: CAWHQGTGNYYGYTF

length: 14
V: TRBV6-6
CDR3: CASSPKRNLHPQHF

length: 14
V: TRBV4-1
CDR3: CASSQGRAVVEQFF

length: 15
V: TRBV5-4
CDR3: CASSLDGSRTDTQYF

length: 15
V: TRBV6-5
CDR3: CASSGPNRSPYGYTF

length: 13
V: TRBV11-3
CDR3: CASSYGQTGELFF

length: 16
V: TRBV5-1
CDR3: CASSFVTGDGDTEAFF

length: 15
V: TRBV27
CDR3: CASSLVEGNGYEQYF

length: 15
V: TRBV28
CDR3: CASSFGGGMNTEAFF

length: 14
V: TRBV12-2
CDR3: CASRLRRVNYEQYF

length: 16
V: TRBV7-9
CDR3: CASSSHPGGSTETQYF

length: 14
V: TRBV7-6
CDR3: CASSFGEYTGELFF

length: 15
V: TRBV7-3
CDR3: CASSLGQGATYEQYF